These 25 T cell receptor beta chains were all obtained from the same sample, sequenced in a study of tumor-infiltrating lymphocytes in primary liver carcinoma. TCR beta cDNA was made from around 460 ng total RNA with a constant-region primer. Modified slightly, ARM-PCR produced TCR beta libraries over three nested multiplex PCR rounds. Two initial PCR rounds of about 9 cycles each paired TRBV1-TRBV30 forward primers with a C-beta reverse primer. TCRdb reprocessed the multiplex PCR reads via MiXCR and lists one record per CDR3 protein. The profile shows 300,000 to 350,000 distinct CDR3 sequences, less than 75% of them singletons. The researchers obtained blood RNA from unsorted whole blood and also extracted germline DNA. Material for sequencing was peripheral blood. Receptors were obtained from a man aged 40-49 years with primary liver carcinoma and hepatitis B virus infection.

This clonotype was seen a single time. It is likely a read error, because the conserved phenylalanine at the end of the CDR3 is missing. J is TRBJ2-7 and V is TRBV6-5; 14 nucleotides match TRBD2. Trimming removed 6 bases from V and 5 bases from J; junction bases left unmatched: 15. The CDR3 runs to 18 residues. Germline V CDR1 and CDR2: MNHEY, SVGAGI. CDR3 residues: CASSQPGLAGDNHHEQYS. As DNA, the CDR3 is TGTGCCAGCAGCCAACCGGGACTAGCGGGGGACAATCACCACGAGCAGTACTCC.

Notes on this clonotype: One end of the junction does not line up with germline, which may come from a read error. J is TRBJ2-1 and V is TRBV11-3; D gene uncertain. CDR3 length: 13 amino acids. In germline, CDR1 is SGHNT, CDR2 YENEEA. The chain's CDR3 is CVSSAAGSGEQFF. CDR3 sequence (DNA): TGTGTCAGCAGCGCCGCTGGGTCAGGTGAGCAGTTCTTC.

This clonotype was picked up many times. This chain joins TRBV12-3 or TRBV12-4 and TRBJ1-1; D unresolved. This CDR3 comprises 14 residues. V shed 2 bases and J shed 1 base, with 8 bases lying between them. CDR3 in DNA: TGTGCCAGCAGTTTACGAACACCGAACACTGAAGCTTTCTTT. It translates to CASSLRTPNTEAFF.

Of note for this clonotype: The CDR3 ends on some other residue instead of the conserved phenylalanine or tryptophan, so this is likely a read error. The chain has TRBV5-6 and TRBJ2-2, with D perhaps TRBD1 (7 bases). Germline loops: CDR1 SGHDT, CDR2 YYEEEE. The CDR3 extends over 16 amino acids. In DNA, the CDR3 is TGTGCCAGCAGCGAGGAGGGGACAGTGGGGACCGGGGAACTGTTTTCT. Translating it yields CASSEEGTVGTGELFS.

Regarding this clonotype: The germline gene is not matched at one end of the junction; a read error may be the cause. The chain uses TRBV5-1 and TRBJ2-7; 10 nucleotides align to TRBD1. This CDR3 has 14 residues. Germline values: CDR1 SGHRS, CDR2 YFSETQ. The CDR3: CANSSTGGRYEQYF. In nucleotides, the CDR3 is TGCGCCAACAGCTCGACAGGGGGCCGATACGAACAGTACTTC.

Turning to this clonotype: The germline gene is not matched at one end of the junction; a read error may be the cause. V gene TRBV4-1 combines with J gene TRBJ2-3; 10 nucleotides line up with TRBD2. CDR1 is MGHRA and CDR2 is YSYEKL in the germline V gene. This CDR3 is 17 amino acids long. For the CDR3, the DNA is TGCGCCAGCAGCCAAGACCCTAGCGGGGGAAATGGAGATACGCAGTTTTTT. It encodes CASSQDPSGGNGDTQFF.

CDR3: CAWSVTGLNEQFF. The CDR3 DNA follows: TGTGCCTGGAGTGTTACGGGACTCAATGAGCAGTTCTTC. V usage is TRBV30 and J usage is TRBJ2-1; a weak D match, TRBD2 (6 bases). This CDR3 region has 13 residues. Trimming removed 0 bases from V and 6 bases from J, with 9 bases in between. The V gene's germline CDR1 is GTSNPN and CDR2 SVGIG (reference sequence).

The sample holds one count of this clonotype. The chain recombines TRBV29-1 with TRBJ2-5; 7 bases match TRBD2. There are 13 residues in the CDR3. Per the germline V gene, CDR1 is SQVTM and CDR2 is ANQGSEA. CDR3 protein: CSVTTSWTETQYF. For the CDR3, the DNA is TGCAGTGTTACGACTAGCTGGACAGAGACCCAGTACTTC.

This clonotype has ten or more counts. In nucleotides, the CDR3 is TGCAGCGCCCAAGCGGGCCCCGACTACGAGCAGTACTTC. Amino acids: CSAQAGPDYEQYF. The V call is TRBV29-1, the J call TRBJ2-7; D is perhaps TRBD2 (6 bases). This CDR3 has 13 residues. Per the germline V gene, CDR1 is SQVTM and CDR2 is ANQGSEA. Trimming cost V 7 bases and J 3 bases, with 16 bases left between them.

As for this clonotype: The junction differs from germline at one of its ends, possibly a read error. The J gene is TRBJ1-1, the V gene TRBV11-2; weak D call: TRBD1 (5 bases). In germline, CDR1 is SGHAT, CDR2 FQNNGV. This CDR3 is built from 14 residues. The CDR3 coding sequence is TGTGCCAACAGCGTGGGTATCGGGGGACCTGAAGCTTTCTTT. Translation: CANSVGIGGPEAFF.

A word on this clonotype: A read error may account for a junction end that differs from germline. The genes are TRBV11-1 and TRBJ2-5; D might be TRBD2 (5 bases). Germline values: CDR1 SGHAT, CDR2 FQDESV (reference sequence). This CDR3 is 15 amino acids long. The CDR3 nucleotides are TGTGCCAGCAGCTTTGTCCCCGGGGTCCAAGAAACCCAGTACTTC. Amino acid sequence: CASSFVPGVQETQYF.

This clonotype showed up just a few times. The chain uses TRBV6-5 and TRBJ2-3; D ambiguous. This CDR3 is 11 amino acids long. Trimming stripped 8 bases from V and 5 bases from J, with 8 bases between. Germline V gene lookup returns CDR1 MNHEY and CDR2 SVGAGI. The DNA of the CDR3 is TGTGCCAGCGAGGTGCGAGATACGCAGTATTTT. Its translation is CASEVRDTQYF.

As to this clonotype: Since a much larger clone is just one base distant, this may be a read error. The chain links TRBV12-3 or TRBV12-4 to TRBJ2-4; a possible D gene is TRBD2 (6 bases). CDR3 size: 16 residues. CDR3 sequence: CDSSKTGGALRNIQYF. CDR3 nucleotides: TGTGACAGCAGTAAAACGGGCGGGGCGTTAAGGAACATTCAGTACTTC.

The chain joins TRBV6-5 to TRBJ2-1, with D tentatively TRBD2 (6 bases). The CDR3 spans 15 residues. Germline V gene sequence: CDR1 MNHEY, CDR2 SVGAGI. The V gene lost 0 bases and the J gene lost 8 bases, with 14 bases spanning the gap. Here the CDR3 DNA reads TGTGCCAGCAGTTACTCCCGGGGGAAAGGGTATGAGCAGTTCTTC. Translated: CASSYSRGKGYEQFF.

This clonotype was found once. A read error may explain this, as a much larger clone is one base away. This rearrangement joins TRBV12-3 or TRBV12-4 to TRBJ2-1; 8 positions match TRBD2. This CDR3 has 15 amino acids. This CDR3 is CVSSPASGGYNEQFF. CDR3 DNA sequence: TGTGTCAGCAGCCCAGCAAGCGGGGGATACAATGAGCAGTTCTTC.

The CDR3 reads CASSFGLAGLRAETQYF. The DNA for the CDR3 is TGTGCCAGCAGTTTCGGACTAGCGGGACTTAGGGCAGAGACCCAGTACTTC. The chain combines TRBV6-2 or TRBV6-3 with TRBJ2-5; TRBD2 aligns across 12 bases. Germline V CDR1 and CDR2: MNHEY, SVGEGT. V was clipped by 4 bases and J by 4 bases; unmatched bases: 10. CDR3 length: 17 residues.

This clonotype was recorded once. A much larger clone is a single base away; this may be a read error. The chain links TRBV6-1 to TRBJ2-3; D gene uncertain. V was trimmed by 10 bases and J by 4 bases, leaving 18 bases between them. The germline gives CDR1 MNHNS, CDR2 SASEGT. The CDR3 spans 14 residues. The CDR3 region is CATSPDPPPDTQYF. In DNA form, the CDR3 reads TGTGCCACCAGCCCGGACCCGCCCCCAGATACGCAGTATTTT.

The chain recombines TRBV29-1 with TRBJ2-3; 11 nucleotides line up with TRBD2. The CDR3 has 16 residues. In germline, CDR1 is SQVTM, CDR2 ANQGSEA. V was clipped by 4 bases and J by 7 bases; unmatched bases: 13. The CDR3 nucleotides read TGCAGCGTTGCTGGGAATAGCGGGAGGGCGGGTTATACGCAGTATTTT. Amino acids: CSVAGNSGRAGYTQYF.

A note on this clonotype: Relative to the germline gene, one junction end is altered; a read error may explain this. The chain couples TRBV11-2 to TRBJ1-1, with D possibly matching TRBD1 (5 bases). Per germline, CDR1 SGHAT and CDR2 FQNNGV. The CDR3 has 12 amino acids. The chain's CDR3 is CVSRTGYTEAFF. CDR3 DNA sequence: TGTGTCAGCAGAACAGGATACACTGAAGCTTTCTTT.

This clonotype was counted ten times or more. The rearrangement uses TRBV6-2 or TRBV6-3 and TRBJ2-1; D not certain. CDR3 size: 14 residues. V gave up 6 bases and J gave up 3 bases, with 12 bases separating them. The germline V gene has CDR1 MNHEY and CDR2 SVGEGT. The CDR3 nucleotides are TGTGCCAGCAGCATCGTATCTATCTACAATGAGCAGTTCTTC. Translation: CASSIVSIYNEQFF.

Details on this clonotype: An end of the junction does not agree with germline; a read error may underlie this. The chain carries TRBV6-1 and TRBJ1-1, with D unclear. CDR1 is MNHNS, CDR2 SASEGT, per germline. This CDR3 region has 12 residues. The CDR3 region has the DNA TGTGCCAGCAGATGGAAGAACACTGAAACTTTCTTT. Protein product: CASRWKNTETFF.

As to this clonotype: At one end the junction does not follow the germline gene, possibly because of a read error. This chain connects TRBV4-1 to TRBJ2-1; a weak D match, TRBD2 (5 bases). Per germline, CDR1 MGHRA and CDR2 YSYEKL. The CDR3 length is 17 residues. The CDR3 coding sequence is TGCGCCAGCAACCAAGGGCTAGCTGAAAGCTACTACAATGAGCAGTTCTTC. Protein: CASNQGLAESYYNEQFF.

As to this clonotype: One junction end disagrees with the germline gene, perhaps due to a read error. The chain recombines TRBV11-2 with TRBJ2-1; tentatively, D is TRBD1 (5 bases). Germline loops: CDR1 SGHAT, CDR2 FQNNGV. CDR3 size: 16 residues. CDR3 coding DNA: TGTGTCAGCAGCTTAGTGTCCGGAAAGGGGAACAATGAGCAGTTCTTC. Amino acids: CVSSLVSGKGNNEQFF.

Details on this clonotype: With a much larger clone just one base away, this may be a read error. J is TRBJ2-7 and V is TRBV4-2; 8 nucleotides match TRBD2. The CDR3 is 14 residues long. The germline V gene has CDR1 LGHNA and CDR2 YNFKEQ. The CDR3 reads CVSSQVGRAGEQYF. The DNA of the CDR3 is TGTGTCAGCAGCCAAGTCGGGAGGGCTGGCGAGCAGTACTTC.

With respect to this clonotype: An end of the junction differs from the germline gene, which may be a read error. The rearrangement joins TRBV12-3 or TRBV12-4 to TRBJ2-1; tentatively, D is TRBD1 (6 bases). CDR3 length: 12 residues. The CDR3 here is CASSSHGTPALF. As DNA, the CDR3 is TGTGCCAGCAGTTCTCACGGGACACCGGCGCTCTTC.